The 9 T cell receptor beta chains presented below share a single source sample, sequenced in a study of shared clonotypes between healthy human individuals. Some clones are missing from TCRdb's copy, which holds only in-frame ones; the method was immunoSEQ multiplex PCR. The top ten clones hold 51% of a sample with tens of thousands of clones, about 61% of them seen once. Sample: memory CD8+ T cells sorted from blood. Subset of the sample: CD45RO+ cells pooled with CCR7-negative TemRA cells. The receptors here all came from a man aged 25 to 45 in good health.

This clone was detected only a few times. V gene TRBV13 combines with J gene TRBJ1-1; D ambiguous. This CDR3 has 15 residues. V lost 3 bases, J lost 0 bases, and 11 bases lay in between. Germline CDR1 PRHDT, CDR2 FYEKMQ (reference sequence). DNA of the CDR3: TGTGCCAGCAGCTTGAGAGGGCTATTGAACACTGAAGCTTTCTTT. Its protein product is CASSLRGLLNTEAFF.

The table lists this clone with many counts. The CDR3 region has the DNA TGTGCCAGCTCACCCAGTAGCGGGAGGGCCGAAGAGACCCAGTACTTC. Its protein is CASSPSSGRAEETQYF. This rearrangement joins TRBV18 to TRBJ2-5; TRBD2 aligns across 11 bases. This CDR3 is built from 16 residues. CDR1 is KGHSH and CDR2 is LQKENI in the germline V gene. Trimming at V came to 3 bases and at J to 3 bases, leaving 6 bases not matched to a gene.

Comments on this clone: Being one base from a much bigger clone, this may be a read error. The sample contains more than one DNA sequence encoding this CDR3. V usage is TRBV6-1 and J usage is TRBJ2-7; D is unclear. CDR1 is MNHNS and CDR2 is SASEGT in the germline V gene. V was clipped by 2 bases and J by 1 base, with 0 bases between them. CDR3 length: 11 amino acids. CDR3 region: CASSESYEQYF. Written as DNA, the CDR3 is TGTGCCAGCAGTGAATCCTACGAGCAGTACTTC.

The rearrangement joins TRBV19 to TRBJ1-5; 8 bases map to TRBD1. Germline V lookup: CDR1 LNHDA, CDR2 SQIVND (reference sequence). Germline trimming cut 3 bases from V and 11 bases from J; bases unmatched to any gene: 12. The CDR3 consists of 15 residues. CDR3 loop: CASSIEYRGTRAQHF. DNA for the CDR3: TGTGCCAGTAGTATCGAATACAGGGGGACCCGAGCCCAGCATTTT.

About this clone: At one end, the junction sequence differs from germline, possibly due to a read error. Additional DNA sequences in this sample encode the identical CDR3. CDR3 amino acids: CASRLGGGEQFF. CDR3 nucleotides: TGCGCCAGCAGATTGGGTGGGGGCGAGCAGTTCTTC. This chain joins TRBV5-1 and TRBJ2-1, with D tentatively TRBD1 (6 bases). Germline-derived CDR1 and CDR2 are SGHRS and YFSETQ. The CDR3 spans 12 residues.

This clone was recorded a few times. V usage is TRBV28 and J usage is TRBJ2-2; D not resolved. Trimming shortened V by 6 bases and J by 5 bases, and 10 bases separated the two germline ends. Looked up from germline, CDR1 is MDHEN and CDR2 is SYDVKM. The CDR3 consists of 13 residues. CDR3 DNA: TGTGCCAGCAGATTGGAACCGACCGGGGAGCTGTTTTTT. Encoded protein: CASRLEPTGELFF.

The V call is TRBV18, the J call TRBJ1-2; D unclear. Trimming stripped 2 bases from V and 4 bases from J, with 11 bases between. The length of the CDR3 is 14 residues. The germline V gene has CDR1 KGHSH and CDR2 LQKENI. CDR3 residues: CASSPSSLLYGYTF. CDR3 nucleotide sequence: TGTGCCAGCTCACCATCGTCACTTCTCTATGGCTACACCTTC.

The chain carries TRBV2 and TRBJ2-1; perhaps TRBD1 as D (5 bases). This CDR3 has 13 residues. V lost 6 bases and J lost 4, with 10 bases in between. Germline loops: CDR1 SNHLY, CDR2 FYNNEI. The CDR3 protein is CASSPPGYNEQFF. In DNA, the CDR3 is TGTGCCAGCAGCCCACCAGGGTACAATGAGCAGTTCTTC. The full variable domain, completed using reference TRBV2 and TRBJ2-1, is EPEVTQTPSHQVTQMGQEVILRCVPISNHLYFYWYRQILGQKVEFLVSFYNNEISEKSEIFDDQFSVERPDGSNFTLKIRSTKLEDSAMYFCASSPPGYNEQFFGPGTRLTVL.

V gene TRBV7-3 combines with J gene TRBJ1-3; D is unresolved. Trimming removed 2 bases from V and 0 bases from J, with 11 bases in between. Germline CDR1 is SGHTA and CDR2 is FQGTGA. This CDR3 region has 16 residues. CDR3 protein: CASSLQSGGSGNTIYF. In DNA, the CDR3 is TGTGCCAGCAGCTTACAGTCAGGAGGCTCTGGAAACACCATATATTTT.